This T cell receptor (beta chain) was documented in a study of shared T cell receptors in the human thymus. Only in-frame clones appear in the TCRdb table, and some are missing; sequencing was by immunoSEQ multiplex PCR. This table has approximately 760,000 clones, 75% to 90% appearing once. V trimming: 2 bases; J trimming: 2 bases; junction bases outside the gene matches: 4. Germline V gene data show CDR1 as MNHNS and CDR2 as SASEGT. This CDR3 contains 17 residues. This clone was seen more than once but under ten times. The same specimen was also included in a second study, on human thymus T cells. That source reports: The donors were infants in Finland with congenital heart defects, otherwise immunologically healthy. In corrective heart surgery, resections were taken, and these provided the thymus tissue. Thymic and blood repertoires showed apparently biased V and J gene usage. As related research reported, thymic repertoires overlapped highly among unrelated individuals.

This clonotype originated in a girl in the first two years of life with a congenital heart defect. This sequence joins TRBV6-1 and TRBJ2-5, with 14 nucleotides matching TRBD2. Specimen: thymocytes. Here the CDR3 reads CASSERWTSGGQETQYF. CDR3 DNA: TGTGCCAGCAGTGAACGATGGACTAGCGGGGGGCAAGAGACCCAGTACTTC.